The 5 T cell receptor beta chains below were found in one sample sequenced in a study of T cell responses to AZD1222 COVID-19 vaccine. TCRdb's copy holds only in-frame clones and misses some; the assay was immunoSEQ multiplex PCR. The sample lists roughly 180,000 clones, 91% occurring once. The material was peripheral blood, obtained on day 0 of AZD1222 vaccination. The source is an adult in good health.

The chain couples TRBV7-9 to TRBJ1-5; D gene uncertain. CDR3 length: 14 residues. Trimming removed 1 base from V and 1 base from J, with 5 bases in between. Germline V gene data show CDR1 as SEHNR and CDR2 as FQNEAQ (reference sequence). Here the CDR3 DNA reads TGTGCCAGCAGCTTAGAGGGCAGCAATCAGCCCCAGCATTTT. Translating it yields CASSLEGSNQPQHF.

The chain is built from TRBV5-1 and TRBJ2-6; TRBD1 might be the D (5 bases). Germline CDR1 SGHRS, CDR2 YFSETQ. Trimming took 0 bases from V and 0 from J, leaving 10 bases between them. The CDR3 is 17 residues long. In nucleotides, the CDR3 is TGCGCCAGCAGCTTGGAGGTTACAGGCTCTGGGGCCAACGTCCTGACTTTC. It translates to CASSLEVTGSGANVLTF.

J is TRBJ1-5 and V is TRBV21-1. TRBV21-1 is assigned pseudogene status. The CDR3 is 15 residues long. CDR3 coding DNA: TGTGCCAGCAGCCCATGGGGGGAGAGGAATCAGCCCCAGCATTTT. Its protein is CASSPWGERNQPQHF.

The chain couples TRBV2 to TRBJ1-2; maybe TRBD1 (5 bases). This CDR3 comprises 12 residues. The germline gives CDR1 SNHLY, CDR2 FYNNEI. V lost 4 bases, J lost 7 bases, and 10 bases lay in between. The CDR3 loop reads CASSALGVGYTF. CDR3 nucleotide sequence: TGTGCCAGCAGTGCTTTAGGGGTTGGCTACACCTTC.

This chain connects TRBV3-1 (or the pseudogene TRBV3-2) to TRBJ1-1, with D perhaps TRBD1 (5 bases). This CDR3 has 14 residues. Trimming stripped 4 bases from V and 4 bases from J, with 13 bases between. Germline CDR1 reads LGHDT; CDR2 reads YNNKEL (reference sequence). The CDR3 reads CASSPGPQITEAFF. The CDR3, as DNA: TGTGCCAGCAGCCCGGGGCCCCAGATCACTGAAGCTTTCTTT.